The T cell receptor (beta chain) described here comes from a study of shared clonotypes between healthy human individuals. General study findings and limits: The expectation was that sequencing depth would affect clonotype sharing among donors. Across a few donors, naive CD4 shared about 5%, naive CD8 3% to 3.5%, memory CD4 less than 2.5%, memory CD8 0.35% to 0.5%.

The CDR3 covers 14 residues. Germline V CDR1 and CDR2: MNHNY, SVGAGI (reference sequence). Genomic DNA (from each subset) was split evenly across several immunoSEQ plates. Sequenced by immunoSEQ multiplex PCR; TCRdb stores in-frame clones only, minus some. The sample carries just over 2,000,000 clones, around 95% recorded once. Remarks on this clone: Its antigen is currently unknown.

The chain employs TRBV6-6 and TRBJ2-5; D uncertain. The J call is in doubt because the DNA end fits TRBJ2-7 better. The origin of this receptor is a young man in good health. The sequencing input was naive CD4+ T cells sorted from blood. Indicated subset: CD45RA+ positively selected. Here the CDR3 DNA reads TGTGCCAGCAGAGCGTCCGGACCCCAGGACGAGCAGTACTTC. Protein sequence: CASRASGPQDEQYF.